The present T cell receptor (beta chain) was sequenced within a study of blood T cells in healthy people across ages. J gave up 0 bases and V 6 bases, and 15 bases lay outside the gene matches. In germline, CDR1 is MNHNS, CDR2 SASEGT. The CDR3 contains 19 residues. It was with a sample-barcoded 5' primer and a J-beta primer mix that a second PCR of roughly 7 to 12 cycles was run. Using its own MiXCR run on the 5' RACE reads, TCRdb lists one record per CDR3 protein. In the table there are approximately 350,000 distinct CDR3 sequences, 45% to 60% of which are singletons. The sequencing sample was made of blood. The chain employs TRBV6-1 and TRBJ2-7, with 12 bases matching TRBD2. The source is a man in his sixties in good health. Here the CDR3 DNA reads TGTGCCAGCAGACGTAGAAGGACTAGCGGGGATTACAGCTCCTACGAGCAGTACTTC. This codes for CASRRRRTSGDYSSYEQYF.